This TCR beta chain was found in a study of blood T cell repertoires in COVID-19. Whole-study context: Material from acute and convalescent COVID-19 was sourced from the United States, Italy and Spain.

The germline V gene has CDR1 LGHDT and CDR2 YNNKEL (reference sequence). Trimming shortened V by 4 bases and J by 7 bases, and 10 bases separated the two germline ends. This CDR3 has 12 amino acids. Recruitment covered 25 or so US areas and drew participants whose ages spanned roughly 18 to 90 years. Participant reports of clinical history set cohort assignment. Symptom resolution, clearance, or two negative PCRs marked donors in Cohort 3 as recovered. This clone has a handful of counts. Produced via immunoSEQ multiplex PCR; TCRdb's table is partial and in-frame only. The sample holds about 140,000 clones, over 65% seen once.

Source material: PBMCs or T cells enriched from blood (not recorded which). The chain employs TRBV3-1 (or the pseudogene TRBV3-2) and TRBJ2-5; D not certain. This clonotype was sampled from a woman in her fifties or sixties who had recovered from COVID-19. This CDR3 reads CASSPSRATQYF. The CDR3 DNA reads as TGTGCCAGCAGCCCTTCGCGCGCGACCCAGTACTTC.